One and the same sample provided the 27 T cell receptor beta chains below, sequenced in a study of CD8 T cells in ankylosing spondylitis (dated by TCRdb to 2015 to 2018). Library preparation used 5' RACE. TCRdb shows the sequencer as Illumina HiSeq 2500. TCRdb handled the public reads itself, with Q25 trimming in fastp and clone calling in MiXCR, and kept productive beta chains. Each CDR3 protein gets just one entry, which takes the most common genes and DNA from the rows behind it. For this sample there are roughly 180,000 distinct CDR3 sequences; around a tenth appear just once. In total, the top ten clones hold about 15% of the sample. The sample comprised blood, either unsorted or a sorted T cell fraction (not recorded which). The receptors originated from a female donor with ankylosing spondylitis or in good health (not recorded which).

The chain joins TRBV7-9 to TRBJ2-7; the match to TRBD2 covers 11 bases. CDR1 and CDR2 (germline): SEHNR, FQNEAQ (reference sequence). V lost 3 bases, J lost 2 bases, and 9 bases stayed unmatched. The CDR3 has 17 residues. The CDR3 region is CASSFPRGTSGPYEQYF. Written as DNA, the CDR3 is TGTGCCAGCAGCTTTCCTAGGGGGACTAGCGGTCCCTACGAGCAGTACTTC.

The chain uses TRBV20-1 and TRBJ2-1, with D possibly matching TRBD1 (6 bases). The V end was cut by 0 bases, the J end by 0 bases, with 21 bases between. CDR3 length equals 19 residues. The V gene's germline CDR1 is DFQATT and CDR2 SNEGSKA (reference sequence). DNA for the CDR3: TGCAGTGCTAGAGATTGGAGGCAGGGGCTAGCTAGCTCCTACAATGAGCAGTTCTTC. Translating it yields CSARDWRQGLASSYNEQFF.

The chain has TRBV7-6 and TRBJ1-2, with D possibly matching TRBD1 (6 bases). The length of the CDR3 is 17 residues. V was pared by 2 bases and J by 6 bases, with 22 bases between. Germline V CDR1 and CDR2: SGHVS, FNYEAQ. In DNA form, the CDR3 reads TGTGCCAGCAGCTTATCAACCTATACAGGGATTGGGGATGGCTACACCTTC. Translating it yields CASSLSTYTGIGDGYTF.

This clonotype was recorded a few times. The chain couples TRBV6-1 to TRBJ2-1; 12 bases fit TRBD2. The germline V gene has CDR1 MNHNS and CDR2 SASEGT. The V gene end was trimmed by 7 bases and the J gene end by 4 bases; junction bases not matched to a gene: 5. The CDR3 contains 15 residues. The chain's CDR3 is CASKASGREYNEQFF. CDR3 nucleotides: TGTGCCAGCAAGGCTAGCGGGAGGGAGTACAATGAGCAGTTCTTC.

This clonotype was observed many times. This chain links TRBV12-3 or TRBV12-4 with TRBJ2-7; TRBD1 matches at 8 bases. Germline trimming cut 6 bases from V and 1 base from J; bases unmatched to any gene: 2. CDR3 length equals 13 residues. As DNA, the CDR3 is TGTGCCAGCAGGACAGGGGAATCCTACGAGCAGTACTTC. Translation: CASRTGESYEQYF.

This chain links TRBV27 with TRBJ2-5; the match to TRBD2 covers 9 bases. Germline V gives CDR1 MNHEY, CDR2 SMNVEV (reference sequence). After removal of 5 bases from V and 5 bases from J, the junction contained 3 bases not matched to a gene. The CDR3 is made up of 13 amino acids. The CDR3 DNA sequence: TGTGCCAGCAGTGTAACTAGCGGGGAGACCCAGTACTTC. Translating it yields CASSVTSGETQYF.

Ten or more counts support this clonotype. The chain carries TRBV4-3 and TRBJ2-7; no reliable D call. Germline lookup yields CDR1 LGHNA and CDR2 YSLEER. This CDR3 has 15 amino acids. Trimming shortened V by 4 bases and J by 0 bases, and 13 bases separated the two germline ends. The CDR3 nucleotides read TGCGCCAGCAGCCCAACGGTAGGCTACTCCTACGAGCAGTACTTC. Translated: CASSPTVGYSYEQYF.

This chain uses TRBV27 with TRBJ1-5; D is perhaps TRBD1 (6 bases). The CDR3 has 16 residues. The ends were cut back, 2 bases at V and 4 bases at J, with 15 bases in the middle. The germline V gene encodes CDR1 MNHEY and CDR2 SMNVEV (reference sequence). This CDR3 reads CASSLTGTGYNQPQHF. The CDR3 DNA sequence: TGTGCCAGCAGTTTAACAGGGACGGGCTATAATCAGCCCCAGCATTTT.

This clonotype has a handful of counts. V and J are TRBV7-2 and TRBJ2-5; D is uncertain. Trimming took 3 bases from V and 2 from J, leaving 10 bases between them. The CDR3 contains 14 residues. Germline CDR1 and CDR2: SGHTA and FQGNSA. CDR3 coding DNA: TGTGCCAGCAGCTTGACAACAGCACAAGAGACCCAGTACTTC. Amino acid sequence: CASSLTTAQETQYF.

The chain is built from TRBV25-1 and TRBJ2-3; 10 nucleotides line up with TRBD2. This CDR3 region has 17 residues. Per germline, CDR1 MGHDK and CDR2 SYGVNS. V dropped 3 bases and J dropped 4; count of bases not matched to a gene: 10. CDR3 DNA sequence: TGTGCCAGCAGTGAGGAATCTGGACTAGCGGTTTCAGATACGCAGTATTTT. This gives the protein CASSEESGLAVSDTQYF.

This chain joins TRBV4-1 and TRBJ1-4; D not resolved. Germline CDR1 is MGHRA and CDR2 is YSYEKL. The germline V and J ends were trimmed by 1 base and 6 bases, with 12 bases remaining between them. This CDR3 comprises 15 residues. The CDR3 sequence is CASSQGGSYYEKLFF. CDR3 DNA: TGCGCCAGCAGCCAAGGTGGCAGTTACTATGAAAAACTGTTTTTT.

This clonotype was counted at least ten times. This chain uses TRBV12-3 or TRBV12-4 with TRBJ2-1; D is possibly TRBD2 (6 bases). With 3 bases removed from V and 8 bases from J, the gap between germline ends came to 11 bases. This CDR3 has 13 residues. CDR3 sequence reads: CASSFWGGDEQFF. CDR3 sequence (DNA): TGTGCCAGCAGTTTTTGGGGAGGTGATGAGCAGTTCTTC.

This clonotype was counted a few times. The gene calls are TRBV7-6 and TRBJ2-6; no firm D call. This CDR3 spans 19 amino acids. Trimming took off 5 bases at V and 0 bases at J, with 20 bases between the two ends. CDR1 is SGHVS, CDR2 FNYEAQ, per germline. CDR3 DNA sequence: TGTGCCAGCAGCGCCCTAGAACCCAGTCCTCGCTCTGGGGCCAACGTCCTGACTTTC. Amino acids: CASSALEPSPRSGANVLTF. Combining the CDR3 with reference TRBV7-6 and TRBJ2-6 gives the whole variable domain GAGVSQSPRYKVTKRGQDVALRCDPISGHVSLYWYRQALGQGPEFLTYFNYEAQQDKSGLPNDRFSAERPEGSISTLTIQRTEQRDSAMYRCASSALEPSPRSGANVLTFGAGSRLTVL.

The chain employs TRBV30 and TRBJ2-1, with D uncertain. Looked up from germline, CDR1 is GTSNPN and CDR2 is SVGIG (reference sequence). V shed 3 bases and J shed 5 bases, with 11 bases lying between them. CDR3 size: 13 residues. Here the CDR3 reads CAWRVGPHNEQFF. For the CDR3, the DNA is TGTGCCTGGAGGGTTGGACCACACAATGAGCAGTTCTTC.

At least ten counts were recorded for this clonotype. V is TRBV7-9 and J is TRBJ2-7, with 9 bases lining up with TRBD1. V shed 5 bases and J 5 bases; nucleotides not matched to a gene: 7. Germline-derived CDR1 and CDR2 are SEHNR and FQNEAQ (reference sequence). The CDR3 loop spans 14 amino acids. The CDR3 here is CASSPWDRVHEQYF. The CDR3 nucleotides are TGTGCCAGCAGCCCATGGGACAGGGTACACGAGCAGTACTTC.

V and J are TRBV25-1 and TRBJ1-1; the D is unclear. Germline V gene sequence: CDR1 MGHDK, CDR2 SYGVNS. V was pared by 2 bases and J by 11 bases, with 12 bases between. The CDR3 has 12 amino acids. CDR3 coding DNA: TGTGCCAGCAGTGAAGGAACGGTAGAGGCTTTCTTT. Residues: CASSEGTVEAFF. Variable domain in full (rest from reference TRBV25-1 and TRBJ1-1): EADIYQTPRYLVIGTGKKITLECSQTMGHDKMYWYQQDPGMELHLIHYSYGVNSTEKGDLSSESTVSRIRTEHFPLTLESARPSHTSQYLCASSEGTVEAFFGQGTRLTVV.

In its sample, this clonotype was seen many times. V gene TRBV15 combines with J gene TRBJ2-2, with unresolved D. The V end was cut by 0 bases, the J end by 8 bases, with 7 bases between. Germline CDR1 and CDR2: LNHNV and YYDKDF (reference sequence). The CDR3 spans 13 residues. This chain's CDR3 is CATSRDLGGELFF. CDR3 bases: TGTGCCACCAGCAGAGATTTGGGAGGGGAGCTGTTTTTT. The variable domain in full, with the rest retrieved from reference TRBV15 and TRBJ2-2, is DAMVIQNPRYQVTQFGKPVTLSCSQTLNHNVMYWYQQKSSQAPKLLFHYYDKDFNNEADTPDNFQSRRPNTSFCFLDIRSPGLGDTAMYLCATSRDLGGELFFGEGSRLTVL.

This clonotype was seen more than once but under ten times. The chain combines TRBV29-1 with TRBJ1-1; D gene ambiguous. The CDR3 spans 12 residues. Per germline, CDR1 SQVTM and CDR2 ANQGSEA. V dropped 1 base and J dropped 1 base, with 4 bases sitting between them. CDR3 region: CSVEGTNTEAFF. Here the CDR3 DNA reads TGCAGCGTTGAAGGGACGAACACTGAAGCTTTCTTT.

This clonotype was observed many times. J is TRBJ2-3 and V is TRBV7-3; a possible D gene is TRBD2 (5 bases). The V end was cut by 3 bases, the J end by 4 bases, with 11 bases between. The CDR3 sequence is 14 residues long. Germline CDR1 is SGHTA and CDR2 is FQGTGA. CDR3 DNA sequence: TGTGCCAGCAGCTTGATGGGAGAGCCAGATACGCAGTATTTT. Translated: CASSLMGEPDTQYF.

The CDR3 protein is CASSQGTSINNEQFF. The CDR3 coding sequence is TGTGCCAGCAGTCAGGGGACTAGTATCAACAATGAGCAGTTCTTC. The gene calls are TRBV6-1 and TRBJ2-1; TRBD2 aligns across 8 bases. The CDR3 consists of 15 residues. Germline-derived CDR1 and CDR2 are MNHNS and SASEGT. The junction had 8 bases not matched to a gene; V was cut back by 5 bases and J by 5 bases.

This clonotype was seen a few times. The chain recombines TRBV10-1 with TRBJ2-1, with TRBD2 matching 13 bases. V trimming: 0 bases; J trimming: 8 bases; junction bases outside the gene matches: 4. In germline, CDR1 is WNHNN, CDR2 SYGVQD (reference sequence). The CDR3 has 16 amino acids. In nucleotides, the CDR3 is TGCGCCAGCAGTGAGTCTGGACTAGCGGGAGAGGATGAGCAGTTCTTC. Translating gives CASSESGLAGEDEQFF.

This clonotype was counted only a few times. This rearrangement joins TRBV6-5 to TRBJ2-2; perhaps TRBD1 as D (5 bases). CDR3 size: 14 residues. Per germline, CDR1 MNHEY and CDR2 SVGAGI. The germline V and J ends were trimmed by 2 bases and 7 bases, with 11 bases remaining between them. CDR3: CASSYSRVGGELFF. CDR3 coding DNA: TGTGCCAGCAGTTACAGCAGGGTAGGCGGGGAGCTGTTTTTT.

J is TRBJ2-5 and V is TRBV7-6; 8 bases match TRBD2. With 5 bases clipped from V and 5 bases from J, the junction kept 10 bases outside the gene matches. Germline V lookup: CDR1 SGHVS, CDR2 FNYEAQ. The CDR3 covers 15 residues. The CDR3 loop is CASSPRSGSSETQYF. The CDR3 DNA is TGTGCCAGCAGCCCCCGCAGCGGGAGTAGTGAGACCCAGTACTTC.

The rearrangement uses TRBV9 and TRBJ2-4; D remains ambiguous. V was cut by 3 bases and J by 5 bases, with 6 bases left in between. The CDR3 has 12 amino acids. Germline V gives CDR1 SGDLS, CDR2 YYNGEE. The CDR3 is CASSDEENIQYF. The CDR3 nucleotides read TGTGCCAGCAGCGATGAGGAAAACATTCAGTACTTC.

This clonotype was recorded a few times. The chain links TRBV28 to TRBJ2-1, with TRBD1 matching over 7 bases. The CDR3 consists of 13 residues. The trim removed 3 bases at V and 8 bases at J, leaving 4 bases unmatched. Per the germline V gene, CDR1 is MDHEN and CDR2 is SYDVKM. This CDR3 is CASSFLGGDEQFF. DNA for the CDR3: TGTGCCAGCAGTTTCCTAGGGGGCGATGAGCAGTTCTTC. The full variable domain, rest sourced from reference TRBV28 and TRBJ2-1, is DVKVTQSSRYLVKRTGEKVFLECVQDMDHENMFWYRQDPGLGLRLIYFSYDVKMKEKGDIPEGYSVSREKKERFSLILESASTNQTSMYLCASSFLGGDEQFFGPGTRLTVL.

The chain combines TRBV7-8 with TRBJ2-7, with a possible D match to TRBD2 (6 bases). Between the trimmed V and J ends, which lost 4 bases and 5 bases, there was a span of 9 bases. Looked up from germline, CDR1 is SGHVS and CDR2 is FQNEAQ. The CDR3 runs 12 residues. CDR3 sequence reads: CASSSGEDEQYF. As DNA, the CDR3 is TGTGCCAGCAGCTCGGGGGAGGACGAGCAGTACTTC.

In this sample, this clonotype turned up a few times. This chain links TRBV5-6 with TRBJ2-1; 9 nucleotides align to TRBD1. The CDR3 is made up of 16 amino acids. CDR1 is SGHDT and CDR2 is YYEEEE in the germline V gene. V lost 4 bases, J lost 0 bases, and 5 bases stayed unmatched. CDR3 protein: CASSTLQGASYNEQFF. The CDR3 region has the DNA TGTGCCAGCAGCACGTTACAGGGGGCCTCCTACAATGAGCAGTTCTTC. The full variable domain, in which reference TRBV5-6 and TRBJ2-1 provide the parts outside the CDR3, is DAGVTQSPTHLIKTRGQQVTLRCSPKSGHDTVSWYQQALGQGPQFIFQYYEEEERQRGNFPDRFSGHQFPNYSSELNVNALLLGDSALYLCASSTLQGASYNEQFFGPGTRLTVL.